This TCR beta chain stems from a study of T cells after yellow fever vaccination (dated by TCRdb to the late 2010s). General notes on the study: The SMART-Seq v4 Ultra Low Input RNA kit was used to prepare libraries from fractions with low cell numbers. To follow T-cell clones before and after both primary and booster YFV17D yellow fever vaccination, bulk TCR alpha and beta repertoires underwent longitudinal sequencing. Two healthy male donors, one aged 18 to 30 and one aged 30 to 40 years, made up the cohort. Blood samples were taken at several timepoints before and after primary and secondary immunization, and bulk PBMC replicates and cell subsets were isolated. Here is what the overall study found, with its caveats: The study included only two donors, which limits how far the findings can be generalized. The secondary T-cell response was found to be weaker but faster than the primary response, with a peak reached on day 5 rather than on day 15. Because abundant contaminating clonotypes from the bulk population could be contained in FACS-sorted repertoires, computational filtering was required. Most clones expanded after primary vaccination (about 96% of CD4 and around 89% of CD8) were re-detected after the booster, suggesting that broad memory maintenance occurred. A small fraction of clonotypes showed up in both the CD4 and CD8 compartments, probably as a result of convergent recombination.

Here V drops 4 bases and J drops 3 bases, and the junction holds 8 bases not matched to any gene. From its cysteine to its phenylalanine, the CDR3 spans 17 amino acids. The kept DNA is CDR3 alone, 51 bases in frame from the first base. Per the germline V gene (reference sequence), LNHDA is the CDR1 and SQIVND is the CDR2. The sequencing machine was an Illumina NovaSeq 6000. TCR cDNA was synthesized by 5'RACE template switching, through which a universal primer site and unique molecular identifiers were introduced. Priming of cDNA synthesis was performed from both the TCR alpha and TCR beta constant segments. Two PCR steps were used to amplify libraries, with sample barcodes and sequencing adapters being added in the second step. Sequencing of libraries was done on Illumina HiSeq 2500 (2x100 bp) or NovaSeq (2x150 bp). As for the original processing: MIGEC was used to demultiplex reads and collapse the reads into UMI consensus sequences, and MiXCR was used for V(D)J alignment. Using edgeR on replicate PBMC samples, clonotypes were called vaccine-responding if FDR was below 0.01 and the log2 fold change was above 5 up to day 15. Each bulk clonotype received a CD4 or CD8 identity based on whether the sequenced CD4 or CD8 repertoire contained that clonotype at higher abundance. Clones were called with MiXCR by TCRdb after fastp trimmed the public reads at Q25, and only in-frame beta chains were retained. Each record represents a unique CDR3 protein, reported with the most common genes and DNA among its rows. It is TCRdb's table, rather than the study itself, that gives the V and J calls and clone size. The sample table contains around 320,000 distinct CDR3 sequences; only one count was recorded for around 11% of them. 3% to 4% of the sample belongs to the ten largest clones.

This clonotype was observed at least ten times. The specificity of this receptor is unknown. No base quality values were provided; no much bigger clone lies one nucleotide off. Interpreted using the paper, the treatment or condition label stands for: live attenuated yellow fever vaccine strain. A standard Ficoll-Paque protocol was used to isolate PBMCs from peripheral blood. Dynabeads CD4 and CD8 positive selection kits were used to isolate CD4 and CD8 T-cell fractions. RNA was extracted with TriZol from bulk PBMCs, CD4 and CD8 fractions, and dextramer-positive and dextramer-negative fractions. Here the chain combines TRBV19 and TRBJ2-2; TRBD1 agrees with 10 junctional bases. The sample in question was CD4+ T cells sorted from PBMCs, obtained 45 days after the yellow fever booster vaccination. The sequence derives from a young man who received the YFV17D yellow fever vaccine. The nucleotides are TGTGCCAGTAGTAGGGGACAGGGGAGGCTCGACACCGGGGAGCTGTTTTTT. Translated, it reads CASSRGQGRLDTGELFF.